This TCR beta chain derives from a study of cytomegalovirus exposure and HLA in healthy donors. Regarding the study as a whole: V- and J-gene trimming in TCR beta was tied to a missense DCLRE1C variant by an analysis performed later. Roughly uniform sequencing depth across donors was assumed, possibly incorrectly.

Use of 60 Vbeta and 13 Jbeta primers characterized the PCR. TCRdb's table, derived via immunoSEQ multiplex PCR, lists solely in-frame clones and lacks some. The sample has more than 90,000 clones, about four fifths seen once. Points on this clone: Its antigen is undetermined.

Looked up from germline, CDR1 is MNHNS and CDR2 is SASEGT. This CDR3 has 18 residues. The trim removed 4 bases at V and 7 bases at J, leaving 16 bases unmatched. The sequence was collected from a woman aged 40 to 50 in good health and CMV-seronegative. The material sequenced was PBMCs. The chain joins TRBV6-1 to TRBJ2-5; 12 bases map to TRBD1. Written as DNA, the CDR3 is TGTGCCAGCAGTGTCGACTTTCCGGGACAGGGGGCTCCCCGGACCCAGTACTTC. This encodes CASSVDFPGQGAPRTQYF.